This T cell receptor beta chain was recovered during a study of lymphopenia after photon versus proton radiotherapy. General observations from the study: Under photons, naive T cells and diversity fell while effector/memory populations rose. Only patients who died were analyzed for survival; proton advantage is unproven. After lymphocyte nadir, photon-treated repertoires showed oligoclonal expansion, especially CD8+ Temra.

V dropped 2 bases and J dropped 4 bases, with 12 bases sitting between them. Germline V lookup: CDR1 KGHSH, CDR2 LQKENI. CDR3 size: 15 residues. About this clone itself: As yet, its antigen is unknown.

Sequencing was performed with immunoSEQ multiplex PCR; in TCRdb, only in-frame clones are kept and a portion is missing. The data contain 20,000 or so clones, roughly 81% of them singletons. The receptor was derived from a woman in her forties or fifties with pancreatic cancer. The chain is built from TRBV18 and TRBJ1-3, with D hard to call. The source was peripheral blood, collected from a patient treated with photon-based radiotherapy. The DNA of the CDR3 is TGTGCCAGCTCACCATTCGAAGGCGCGGGAAACACCATATATTTT. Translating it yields CASSPFEGAGNTIYF. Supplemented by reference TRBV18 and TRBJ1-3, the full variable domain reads NAGVMQNPRHLVRRRGQEARLRCSPMKGHSHVYWYRQLPEEGLKFMVYLQKENIIDESGMPKERFSAEFPKEGPSILRIQQVVRGDSAAYFCASSPFEGAGNTIYFGEGSWLTVV.